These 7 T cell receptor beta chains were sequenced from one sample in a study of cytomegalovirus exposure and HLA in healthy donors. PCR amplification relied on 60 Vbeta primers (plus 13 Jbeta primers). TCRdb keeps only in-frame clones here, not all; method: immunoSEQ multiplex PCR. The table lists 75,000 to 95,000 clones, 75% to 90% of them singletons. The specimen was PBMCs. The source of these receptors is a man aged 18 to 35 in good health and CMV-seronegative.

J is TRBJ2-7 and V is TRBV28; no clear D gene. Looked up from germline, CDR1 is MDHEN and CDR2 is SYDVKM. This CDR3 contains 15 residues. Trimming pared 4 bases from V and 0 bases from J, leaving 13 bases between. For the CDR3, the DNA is TGTGCCAGCAGTTCTTTCTCGCGGCCCTCCTACGAGCAGTACTTC. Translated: CASSSFSRPSYEQYF.

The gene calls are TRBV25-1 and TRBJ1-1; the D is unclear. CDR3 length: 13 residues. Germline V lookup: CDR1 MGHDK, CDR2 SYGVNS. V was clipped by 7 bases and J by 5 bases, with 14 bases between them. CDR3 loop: CASIESTRTEAFF. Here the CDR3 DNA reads TGTGCCAGCATCGAGTCAACTAGGACTGAAGCTTTCTTT.

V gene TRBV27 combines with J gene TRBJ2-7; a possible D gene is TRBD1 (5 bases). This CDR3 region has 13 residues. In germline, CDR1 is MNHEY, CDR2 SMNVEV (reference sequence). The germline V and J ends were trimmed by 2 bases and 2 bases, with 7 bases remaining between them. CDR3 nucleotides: TGTGCCAGCAGTTTAACACAGGCCTACGAGCAGTACTTC. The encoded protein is CASSLTQAYEQYF.

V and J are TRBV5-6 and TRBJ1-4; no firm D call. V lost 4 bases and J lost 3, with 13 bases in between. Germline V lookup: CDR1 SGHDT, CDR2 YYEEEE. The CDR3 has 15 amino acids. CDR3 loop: CASSPQLRANEKLFF. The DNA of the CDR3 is TGTGCCAGCAGCCCACAGCTGAGGGCTAATGAAAAACTGTTTTTT.

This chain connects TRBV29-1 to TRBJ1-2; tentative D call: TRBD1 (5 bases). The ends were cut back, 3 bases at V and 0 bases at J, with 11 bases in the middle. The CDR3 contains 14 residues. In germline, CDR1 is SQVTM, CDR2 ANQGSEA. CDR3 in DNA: TGCAGCGTTGAGGCGACAGCTACTAACTATGGCTACACCTTC. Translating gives CSVEATATNYGYTF.

CDR3 region: CASLNSRDRYNEQFF. CDR3 bases: TGTGCCAGTCTAAATTCCCGGGACAGGTACAATGAGCAGTTCTTC. The chain carries TRBV19 and TRBJ2-1, with 8 nucleotides matching TRBD1. CDR1 and CDR2 (germline): LNHDA, SQIVND (reference sequence). Germline trimming cut 8 bases from V and 4 bases from J; bases unmatched to any gene: 10. The CDR3 totals 15 residues.

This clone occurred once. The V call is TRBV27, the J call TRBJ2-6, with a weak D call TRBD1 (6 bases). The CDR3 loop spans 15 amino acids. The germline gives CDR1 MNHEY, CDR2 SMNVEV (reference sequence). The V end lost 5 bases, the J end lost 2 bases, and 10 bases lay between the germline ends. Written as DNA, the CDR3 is TGTGCCAGCAGTCCATGGACAGCTGGGGCCAACGTCCTGACTTTC. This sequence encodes CASSPWTAGANVLTF.